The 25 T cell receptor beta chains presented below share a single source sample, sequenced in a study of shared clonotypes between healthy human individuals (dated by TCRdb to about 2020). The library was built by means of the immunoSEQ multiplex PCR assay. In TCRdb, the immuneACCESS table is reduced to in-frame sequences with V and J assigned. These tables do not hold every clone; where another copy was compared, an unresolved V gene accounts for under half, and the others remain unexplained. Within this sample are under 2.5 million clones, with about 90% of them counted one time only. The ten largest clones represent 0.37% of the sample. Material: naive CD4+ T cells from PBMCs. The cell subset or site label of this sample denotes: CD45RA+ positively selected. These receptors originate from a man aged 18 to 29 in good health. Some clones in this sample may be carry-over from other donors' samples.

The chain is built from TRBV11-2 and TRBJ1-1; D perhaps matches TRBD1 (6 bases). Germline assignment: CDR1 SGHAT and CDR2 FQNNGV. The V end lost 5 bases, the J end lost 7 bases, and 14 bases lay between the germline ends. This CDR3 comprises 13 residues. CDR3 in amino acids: CASSLLGQFEAFF. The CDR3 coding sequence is TGTGCCAGCAGCCTCCTAGGACAGTTTGAAGCTTTCTTT.

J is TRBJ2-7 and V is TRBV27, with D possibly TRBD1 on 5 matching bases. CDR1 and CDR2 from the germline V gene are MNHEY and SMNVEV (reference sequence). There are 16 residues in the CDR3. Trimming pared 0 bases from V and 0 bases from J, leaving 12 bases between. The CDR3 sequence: CASSLSRVQNSYEQYF. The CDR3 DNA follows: TGTGCCAGCAGTTTATCCAGGGTGCAGAACTCCTACGAGCAGTACTTC.

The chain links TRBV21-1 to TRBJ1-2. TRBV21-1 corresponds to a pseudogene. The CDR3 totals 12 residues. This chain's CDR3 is CASPGVNYGYTF. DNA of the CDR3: TGTGCCAGCCCTGGGGTCAACTATGGCTACACCTTC.

The CDR3 loop is CASSFDRQQVVTEAFF. The DNA of the CDR3 is TGTGCCAGCAGCTTCGACCGGCAACAGGTCGTCACTGAAGCTTTCTTT. The chain links TRBV7-8 to TRBJ1-1; TRBD1 might be the D (5 bases). V lost 3 bases and J lost 4, with 18 bases in between. From germline, CDR1 is SGHVS and CDR2 FQNEAQ. This CDR3 has 16 residues.

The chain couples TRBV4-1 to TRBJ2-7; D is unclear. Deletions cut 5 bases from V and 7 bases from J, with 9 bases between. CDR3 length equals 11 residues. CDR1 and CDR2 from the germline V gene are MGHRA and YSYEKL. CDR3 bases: TGCGCCAGCAGCGCCCTGGGGGAGCAGTACTTC. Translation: CASSALGEQYF.

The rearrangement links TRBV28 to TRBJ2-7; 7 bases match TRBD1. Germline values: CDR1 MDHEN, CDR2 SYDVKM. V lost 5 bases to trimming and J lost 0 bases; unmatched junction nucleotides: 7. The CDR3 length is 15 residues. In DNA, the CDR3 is TGTGCCAGCAGTACCTGGACAGGCAGCTCCTACGAGCAGTACTTC. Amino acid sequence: CASSTWTGSSYEQYF.

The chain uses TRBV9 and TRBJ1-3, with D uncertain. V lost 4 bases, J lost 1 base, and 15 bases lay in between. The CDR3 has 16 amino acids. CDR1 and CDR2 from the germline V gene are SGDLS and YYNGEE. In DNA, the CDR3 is TGTGCCAGCAGCCCCAGCTCGCCTAATTCTGGAAACACCATATATTTT. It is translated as CASSPSSPNSGNTIYF.

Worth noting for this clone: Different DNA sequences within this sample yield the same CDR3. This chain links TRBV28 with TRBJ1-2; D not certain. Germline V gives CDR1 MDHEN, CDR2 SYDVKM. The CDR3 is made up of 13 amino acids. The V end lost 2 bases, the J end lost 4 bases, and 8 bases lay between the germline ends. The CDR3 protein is CASSLPGSYGYTF. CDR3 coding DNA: TGTGCCAGCAGTTTACCGGGCAGCTATGGCTACACCTTC.

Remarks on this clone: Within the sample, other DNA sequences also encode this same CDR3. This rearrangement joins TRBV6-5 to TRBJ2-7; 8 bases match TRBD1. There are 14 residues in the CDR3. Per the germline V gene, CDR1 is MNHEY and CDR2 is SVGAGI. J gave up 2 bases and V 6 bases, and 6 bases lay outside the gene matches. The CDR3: CASSRDRGAYEQYF. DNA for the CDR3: TGTGCCAGCAGCCGTGACAGGGGTGCCTACGAGCAGTACTTC.

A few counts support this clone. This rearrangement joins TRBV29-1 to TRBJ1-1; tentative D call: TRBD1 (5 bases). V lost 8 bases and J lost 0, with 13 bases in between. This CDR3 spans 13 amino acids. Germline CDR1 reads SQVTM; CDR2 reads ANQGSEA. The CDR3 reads CSQTRGMNTEAFF. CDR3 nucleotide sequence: TGCAGCCAAACGAGGGGAATGAACACTGAAGCTTTCTTT. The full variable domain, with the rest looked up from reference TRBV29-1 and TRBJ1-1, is SAVISQKPSRDICQRGTSLTIQCQVDSQVTMMFWYRQQPGQSLTLIATANQGSEATYESGFVIDKFPISRPNLTFSTLTVSNMSPEDSSIYLCSQTRGMNTEAFFGQGTRLTVV.

The CDR3 DNA is TGTGCCAGCAGCTTAGTTGGCGGGAGTCTGAGAAATGAGCAGTTCTTC. Its translation is CASSLVGGSLRNEQFF. The V gene is TRBV7-2, the J gene TRBJ2-1; 7 bases align to TRBD2. This CDR3 region has 16 residues. Germline V gives CDR1 SGHTA, CDR2 FQGNSA. V was pared by 1 base and J by 7 bases, with 10 bases of the junction left unmatched.

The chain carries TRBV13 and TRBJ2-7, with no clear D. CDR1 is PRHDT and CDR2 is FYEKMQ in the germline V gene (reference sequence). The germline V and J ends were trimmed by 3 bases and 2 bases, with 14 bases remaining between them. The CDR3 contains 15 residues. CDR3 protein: CASSLTLSGTYEQYF. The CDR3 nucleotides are TGTGCCAGCAGCTTGACTTTGAGTGGGACCTACGAGCAGTACTTC.

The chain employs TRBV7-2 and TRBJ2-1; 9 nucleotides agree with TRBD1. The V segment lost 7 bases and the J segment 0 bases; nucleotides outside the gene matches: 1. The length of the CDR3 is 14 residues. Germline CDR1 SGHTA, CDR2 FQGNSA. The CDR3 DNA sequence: TGTGCCAGCAAGACAGGGGGCTCCTACAATGAGCAGTTCTTC. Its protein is CASKTGGSYNEQFF.

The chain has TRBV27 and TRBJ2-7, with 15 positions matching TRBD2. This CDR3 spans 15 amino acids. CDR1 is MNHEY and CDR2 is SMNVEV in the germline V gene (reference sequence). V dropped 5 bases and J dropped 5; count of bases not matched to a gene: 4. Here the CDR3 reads CASSTGLAGGDEQYF. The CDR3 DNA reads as TGTGCCAGCAGTACAGGACTAGCGGGAGGGGACGAGCAGTACTTC.

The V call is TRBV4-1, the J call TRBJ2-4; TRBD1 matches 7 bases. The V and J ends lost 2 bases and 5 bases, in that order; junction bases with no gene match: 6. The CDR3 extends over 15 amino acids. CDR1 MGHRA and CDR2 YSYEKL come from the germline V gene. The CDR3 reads CASSQPTGRENIQYF. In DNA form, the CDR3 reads TGCGCCAGCAGCCAACCGACAGGGCGCGAAAACATTCAGTACTTC.

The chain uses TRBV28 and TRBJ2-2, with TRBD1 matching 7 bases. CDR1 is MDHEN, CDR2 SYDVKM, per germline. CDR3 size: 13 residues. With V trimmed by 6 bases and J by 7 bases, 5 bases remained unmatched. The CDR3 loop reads CASRLTGFGELFF. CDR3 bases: TGTGCCAGCAGATTGACAGGGTTCGGGGAGCTGTTTTTT.

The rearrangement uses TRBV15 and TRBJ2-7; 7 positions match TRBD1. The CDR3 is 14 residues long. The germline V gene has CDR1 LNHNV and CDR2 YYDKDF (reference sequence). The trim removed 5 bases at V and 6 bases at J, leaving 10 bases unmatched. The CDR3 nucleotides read TGTGCCACCAGCCGGAACCGGGACAGTGGCGAGCAGTACTTC. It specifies CATSRNRDSGEQYF. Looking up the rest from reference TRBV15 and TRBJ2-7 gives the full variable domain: DAMVIQNPRYQVTQFGKPVTLSCSQTLNHNVMYWYQQKSSQAPKLLFHYYDKDFNNEADTPDNFQSRRPNTSFCFLDIRSPGLGDTAMYLCATSRNRDSGEQYFGPGTRLTVT.

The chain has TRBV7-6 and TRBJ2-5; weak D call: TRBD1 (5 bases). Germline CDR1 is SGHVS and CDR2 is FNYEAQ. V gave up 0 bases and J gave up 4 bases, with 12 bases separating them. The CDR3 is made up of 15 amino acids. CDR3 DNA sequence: TGTGCCAGCAGCTTAGCAGGGGTTGGGGTAGAGACCCAGTACTTC. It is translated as CASSLAGVGVETQYF. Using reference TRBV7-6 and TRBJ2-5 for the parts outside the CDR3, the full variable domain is GAGVSQSPRYKVTKRGQDVALRCDPISGHVSLYWYRQALGQGPEFLTYFNYEAQQDKSGLPNDRFSAERPEGSISTLTIQRTEQRDSAMYRCASSLAGVGVETQYFGPGTRLLVL.

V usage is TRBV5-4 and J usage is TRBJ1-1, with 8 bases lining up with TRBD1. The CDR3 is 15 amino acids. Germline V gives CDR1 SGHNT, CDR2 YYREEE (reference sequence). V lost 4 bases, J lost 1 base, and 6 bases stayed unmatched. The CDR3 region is CASSAAGTGNTEAFF. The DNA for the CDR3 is TGTGCCAGCAGCGCCGCCGGGACAGGGAACACTGAAGCTTTCTTT.

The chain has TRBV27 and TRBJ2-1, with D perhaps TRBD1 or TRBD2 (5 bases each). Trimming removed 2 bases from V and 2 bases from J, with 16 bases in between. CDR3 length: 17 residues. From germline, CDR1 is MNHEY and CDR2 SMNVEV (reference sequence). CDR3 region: CASSLRIGPGPYNEQFF. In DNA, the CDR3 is TGTGCCAGCAGTTTAAGGATCGGCCCGGGACCCTACAATGAGCAGTTCTTC.

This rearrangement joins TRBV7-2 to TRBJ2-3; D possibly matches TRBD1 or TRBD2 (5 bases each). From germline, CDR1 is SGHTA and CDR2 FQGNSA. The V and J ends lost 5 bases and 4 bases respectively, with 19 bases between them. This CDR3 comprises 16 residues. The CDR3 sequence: CASSPNAMGPADTQYF. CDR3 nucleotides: TGTGCCAGCAGCCCTAATGCGATGGGACCCGCAGATACGCAGTATTTT. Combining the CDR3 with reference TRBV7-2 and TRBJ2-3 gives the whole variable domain GAGVSQSPSNKVTEKGKDVELRCDPISGHTALYWYRQSLGQGLEFLIYFQGNSAPDKSGLPSDRFSAERTGGSVSTLTIQRTQQEDSAVYLCASSPNAMGPADTQYFGPGTRLTVL.

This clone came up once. CDR3 sequence: CASKGGSGANVLTF. CDR3 bases: TGTGCCAGCAAGGGGGGATCAGGGGCCAACGTCCTGACTTTC. This chain links TRBV2 with TRBJ2-6; either TRBD1 or TRBD2 may fit D (6 bases each). Germline loops: CDR1 SNHLY, CDR2 FYNNEI. V shed 7 bases and J shed 4 bases, with 11 bases lying between them. This CDR3 has 14 residues.

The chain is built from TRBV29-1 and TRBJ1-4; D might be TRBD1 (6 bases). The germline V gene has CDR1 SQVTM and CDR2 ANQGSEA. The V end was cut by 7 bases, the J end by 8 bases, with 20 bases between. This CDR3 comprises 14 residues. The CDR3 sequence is CSALEVGAGEKLFF. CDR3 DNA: TGCAGCGCACTTGAGGTGGGGGCTGGGGAAAAACTGTTTTTT.

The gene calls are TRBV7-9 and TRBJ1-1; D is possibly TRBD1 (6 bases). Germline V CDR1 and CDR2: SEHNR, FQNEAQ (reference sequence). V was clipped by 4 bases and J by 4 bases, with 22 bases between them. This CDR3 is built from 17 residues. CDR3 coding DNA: TGTGCCAGCAGCTCGCCGCTGGGCGGGGGGGCCGGCACTGAAGCTTTCTTT. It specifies CASSSPLGGGAGTEAFF.

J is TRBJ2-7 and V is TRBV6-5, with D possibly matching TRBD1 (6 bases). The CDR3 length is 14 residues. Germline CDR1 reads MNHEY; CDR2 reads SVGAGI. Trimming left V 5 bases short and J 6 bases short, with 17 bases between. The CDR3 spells CASSQGIAKGEQYF. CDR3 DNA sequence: TGTGCCAGCAGTCAGGGGATCGCTAAAGGCGAGCAGTACTTC.